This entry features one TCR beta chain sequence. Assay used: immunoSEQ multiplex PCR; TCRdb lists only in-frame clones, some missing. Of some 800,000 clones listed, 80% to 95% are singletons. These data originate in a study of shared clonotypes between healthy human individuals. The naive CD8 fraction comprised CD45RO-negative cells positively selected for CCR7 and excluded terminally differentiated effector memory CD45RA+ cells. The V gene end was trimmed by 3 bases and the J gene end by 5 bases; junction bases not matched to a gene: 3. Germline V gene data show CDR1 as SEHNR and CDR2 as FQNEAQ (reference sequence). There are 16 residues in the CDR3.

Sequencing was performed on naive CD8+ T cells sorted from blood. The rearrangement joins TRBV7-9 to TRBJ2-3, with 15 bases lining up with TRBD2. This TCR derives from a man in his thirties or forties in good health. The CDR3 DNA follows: TGTGCCAGCAGCTTGGGACTAGCGGGAGGAAGAGATACGCAGTATTTT. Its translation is CASSLGLAGGRDTQYF.